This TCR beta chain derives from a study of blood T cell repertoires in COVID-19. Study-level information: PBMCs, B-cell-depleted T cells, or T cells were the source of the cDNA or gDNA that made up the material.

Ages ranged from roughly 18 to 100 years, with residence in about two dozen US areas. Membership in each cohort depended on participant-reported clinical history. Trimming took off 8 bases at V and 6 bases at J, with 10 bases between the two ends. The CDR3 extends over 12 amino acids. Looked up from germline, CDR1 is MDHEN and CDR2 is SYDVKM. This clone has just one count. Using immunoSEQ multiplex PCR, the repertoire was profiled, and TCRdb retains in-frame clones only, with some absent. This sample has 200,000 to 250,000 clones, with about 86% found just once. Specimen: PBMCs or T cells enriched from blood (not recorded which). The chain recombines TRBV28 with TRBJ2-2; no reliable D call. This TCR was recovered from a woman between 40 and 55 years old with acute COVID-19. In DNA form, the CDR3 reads TGTGCCAGCGGGCGTCTGGCCGGGGAGCTGTTTTTT. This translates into CASGRLAGELFF.